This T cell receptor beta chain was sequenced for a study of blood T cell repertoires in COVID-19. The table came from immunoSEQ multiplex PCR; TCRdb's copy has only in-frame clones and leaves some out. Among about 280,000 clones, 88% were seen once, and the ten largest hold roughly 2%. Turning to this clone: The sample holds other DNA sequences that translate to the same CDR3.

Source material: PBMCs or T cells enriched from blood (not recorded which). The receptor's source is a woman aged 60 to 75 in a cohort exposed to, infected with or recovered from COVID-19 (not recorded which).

CDR3 DNA sequence: TGCGCCAGCAGCTTGCAGGGTGGGGAAAAACTGTTTTTT. As protein: CASSLQGGEKLFF. The V and J genes are TRBV5-1 and TRBJ1-4; a possible D gene is TRBD1 (5 bases). Trimming stripped 1 base from V and 8 bases from J, with 9 bases between. Germline CDR1 and CDR2: SGHRS and YFSETQ. This CDR3 has 13 residues.